This T cell receptor beta chain appears in the sequencing data of a study of beta chain features in type 1 diabetes. Of the isolated RNA, all was reverse transcribed, and so the sequenced material was expressed TCRB transcripts. Data came from immunoSEQ multiplex PCR; TCRdb stores just in-frame clones and leaves some out. The data show under 800,000 clones, with around a sixth seen just once and approximately 0.099% held by the top ten. Using CD45RO/CCR7/CD25/CD127/CD95/CD27, CD4+ naive, central memory, regulatory and stem cell-like memory cells were sorted. Unmatched junction bases numbered 6, after V lost 0 bases and J lost 4 bases. The CDR3 extends over 16 amino acids. Germline CDR1 reads MDHEN; CDR2 reads SYDVKM. This clone came up a few times.

This chain joins TRBV28 and TRBJ2-3, with 8 positions matching TRBD2. Material for sequencing was naive CD4+ T cells from blood. The TCR comes from a young man in good health. The DNA for the CDR3 is TGTGCCAGCAGTTTATGGTCACGGGAGGGCCCAGATACGCAGTATTTT. Encoded protein: CASSLWSREGPDTQYF.